The 27 T cell receptor beta chains below were found in one sample sequenced in a study (dated by TCRdb to the mid-2010s). Library preparation used RT-PCR. Sequencing was carried out with an Illumina MiSeq. The raw public data were reprocessed by TCRdb itself: fastp quality trimming at Q25, MiXCR clonotype calling, in-frame beta chains only. A single entry per CDR3 protein holds the most common genes and DNA from its merged rows. This sample holds about 680,000 distinct CDR3 sequences; about 14% were observed only once. The ten largest clones represent 3.6% of the sample. Sequencing was carried out using memory CD4+ T cells from blood. The receptors were sampled from a female donor in good health, serving as a healthy control.

This clonotype was picked up a small number of times. At one end, the junction sequence differs from germline, possibly due to a read error. This chain uses TRBV5-5 with TRBJ1-1; D ambiguous. The CDR3 loop spans 14 amino acids. Per the germline V gene, CDR1 is SGHKS and CDR2 is YYEKEE (reference sequence). The CDR3 region is CASTLTLPNTEAFF. The CDR3, as DNA: TGTGCCAGCACCTTGACACTACCGAACACTGAAGCTTTCTTT.

The V and J genes are TRBV5-1 and TRBJ2-3; 9 bases line up with TRBD1. The CDR3 is made up of 14 amino acids. CDR1 is SGHRS, CDR2 YFSETQ, per germline. V was pared by 4 bases and J by 5 bases, with 5 bases of the junction left unmatched. The CDR3: CASSLGQGKDTQYF. The CDR3 DNA follows: TGCGCCAGCAGCCTGGGACAGGGTAAAGATACGCAGTATTTT.

This clonotype was seen many times. J is TRBJ2-3 and V is TRBV20-1; TRBD1 agrees at 7 bases. CDR3 length: 13 residues. V shed 6 bases, J shed 4 bases, and the junction held 7 bases outside the gene matches. Germline V gives CDR1 DFQATT, CDR2 SNEGSKA (reference sequence). CDR3 loop: CSATTGQPDTQYF. DNA of the CDR3: TGCAGTGCAACAACGGGACAGCCAGATACGCAGTATTTT.

The gene calls are TRBV5-1 and TRBJ2-3; D unclear. V was clipped by 6 bases and J by 4 bases, with 9 bases between them. CDR3 length equals 12 residues. Germline V gene data show CDR1 as SGHRS and CDR2 as YFSETQ. CDR3 bases: TGCGCCAGCAAAATCGGGTCAGATACGCAGTATTTT. It yields the protein CASKIGSDTQYF.

The chain joins TRBV5-1 to TRBJ1-6, with 7 bases aligning to TRBD1. The CDR3 contains 15 residues. The J segment lost 8 bases and the V segment lost 2 bases, leaving 7 bases of the junction unmatched. CDR1 is SGHRS and CDR2 is YFSETQ in the germline V gene. The CDR3 sequence: CASSFQGGVDSPLHF. The CDR3 DNA reads TGCGCCAGCAGCTTCCAGGGGGGTGTCGATTCACCCCTCCACTTT.

There are many counts of this clonotype. CDR3: CAISLLDPAQGDSPLHF. CDR3 DNA: TGTGCCATCAGCTTACTCGATCCGGCGCAGGGGGATTCACCCCTCCACTTT. J is TRBJ1-6 and V is TRBV10-3; 7 nucleotides line up with TRBD1. This CDR3 has 17 amino acids. The J segment lost 8 bases and the V segment lost 6 bases, leaving 16 bases of the junction unmatched. CDR1 is ENHRY, CDR2 SYGVKD, per germline.

The chain recombines TRBV6-6 with TRBJ2-1; 8 bases are a match to TRBD1. Trimming at V came to 10 bases and at J to 4 bases, leaving 6 bases not matched to a gene. CDR3 length: 13 amino acids. Germline CDR1 is MNHNY and CDR2 is SVGAGI (reference sequence). CDR3 loop: CATTGQAYNEQFF. CDR3 DNA: TGTGCCACCACGGGACAGGCGTACAATGAGCAGTTCTTC.

A few counts support this clonotype. The chain links TRBV5-5 to TRBJ2-2, with 10 bases that match TRBD2. J gave up 7 bases and V 0 bases, and 9 bases lay outside the gene matches. CDR3 length equals 17 residues. Germline lookup yields CDR1 SGHKS and CDR2 YYEKEE (reference sequence). The CDR3 nucleotides read TGTGCCAGCAGCTTGGTCCCTAGCGGGAGTGGAGGCGGGGAGCTGTTTTTT. Amino acid sequence: CASSLVPSGSGGGELFF.

The table lists this clonotype with many counts. The rearrangement uses TRBV29-1 and TRBJ2-2; D is unclear. V was clipped by 5 bases and J by 0 bases, with 7 bases between them. The CDR3 consists of 13 residues. CDR1 is SQVTM, CDR2 ANQGSEA, per germline. CDR3 region: CSVRWTNTGELFF. The CDR3 DNA reads TGCAGCGTTCGCTGGACGAACACCGGGGAGCTGTTTTTT.

This sequence joins TRBV28 and TRBJ1-2, with D perhaps TRBD1 (6 bases). The CDR3 has 15 residues. Germline-derived CDR1 and CDR2 are MDHEN and SYDVKM. The germline V and J ends were trimmed by 5 bases and 2 bases, with 15 bases remaining between them. CDR3 bases: TGTGCCAGCAGTCCCTACTTTGGACAGAACTATGGCTACACCTTC. This encodes CASSPYFGQNYGYTF.

The chain combines TRBV5-5 with TRBJ1-1, with 8 nucleotides matching TRBD1. Germline V gene sequence: CDR1 SGHKS, CDR2 YYEKEE (reference sequence). This CDR3 has 15 residues. Unmatched junction bases numbered 10, after V lost 4 bases and J lost 5 bases. CDR3: CASSLDRGGRTEAFF. The DNA of the CDR3 is TGTGCCAGCAGCCTCGACAGGGGCGGAAGGACTGAAGCTTTCTTT.

The chain links TRBV7-8 to TRBJ1-1, with 8 nucleotides matching TRBD1. The CDR3 is 14 residues long. Germline loops: CDR1 SGHVS, CDR2 FQNEAQ. Unmatched junction bases numbered 15, after V lost 7 bases and J lost 11 bases. The CDR3 sequence is CASTLYQGAGAAFF. The DNA of the CDR3 is TGTGCCAGCACCCTTTATCAGGGGGCTGGGGCGGCTTTCTTT.

There are a few counts of this clonotype. DNA for the CDR3: TGTGCCAGCAGCTTAGGATTGGGGGGAGGGACGAACACTGAAGCTTTCTTT. Translating it yields CASSLGLGGGTNTEAFF. J is TRBJ1-1 and V is TRBV11-2; possible D gene TRBD1, 5 bases. V was trimmed by 1 base and J by 1 base, leaving 16 bases between them. The CDR3 totals 17 residues. Germline-derived CDR1 and CDR2 are SGHAT and FQNNGV.

This clonotype was recorded many times. This chain joins TRBV15 and TRBJ1-2, with D unclear. Deletions cut 1 base from V and 7 bases from J, with 7 bases between. This CDR3 is 12 amino acids long. Germline CDR1 is LNHNV and CDR2 is YYDKDF (reference sequence). The CDR3 coding sequence is TGTGCCACCAGCAGAGGCTGGGGTGGCTACACCTTC. This codes for CATSRGWGGYTF. The variable domain in full, completed from reference TRBV15 and TRBJ1-2, reads DAMVIQNPRYQVTQFGKPVTLSCSQTLNHNVMYWYQQKSSQAPKLLFHYYDKDFNNEADTPDNFQSRRPNTSFCFLDIRSPGLGDTAMYLCATSRGWGGYTFGSGTRLTVV.

The chain recombines TRBV20-1 with TRBJ2-7, with 9 bases aligning to TRBD2. In germline, CDR1 is DFQATT, CDR2 SNEGSKA (reference sequence). V lost 6 bases to trimming and J lost 8 bases; unmatched junction nucleotides: 11. The CDR3 sequence is 13 residues long. CDR3 nucleotides: TGCAGTGCCGCACCCGGACTAGCGCTACAGCAGTACTTC. Its translation: CSAAPGLALQQYF.

This clonotype was seen a handful of times. J is TRBJ2-7 and V is TRBV27; a possible D gene is TRBD2 (6 bases). Germline V gene lookup returns CDR1 MNHEY and CDR2 SMNVEV (reference sequence). This CDR3 is built from 16 residues. The V end was cut by 2 bases, the J end by 2 bases, with 16 bases between. The CDR3, as DNA: TGTGCCAGCAGTTTACACCTAGCGCGCCCTACCTACGAGCAGTACTTC. Translated: CASSLHLARPTYEQYF.

The CDR3 spells CASSPITSGVSYEQYF. DNA for the CDR3: TGTGCCAGCAGCCCTATTACTAGCGGAGTTTCCTACGAGCAGTACTTC. The genes are TRBV4-2 and TRBJ2-7; the match to TRBD2 covers 8 bases. This CDR3 comprises 16 residues. V lost 4 bases to trimming and J lost 1 base; unmatched junction nucleotides: 9. CDR1 LGHNA and CDR2 YNFKEQ come from the germline V gene.

The table lists this clonotype with many counts. The chain uses TRBV29-1 and TRBJ2-2; TRBD1 aligns across 7 bases. CDR1 is SQVTM, CDR2 ANQGSEA, per germline. The CDR3 has 13 residues. Germline trimming cut 4 bases from V and 6 bases from J; bases unmatched to any gene: 5. CDR3 sequence reads: CSVVRGPSGELFF. The CDR3 DNA reads as TGCAGCGTTGTTAGGGGGCCGTCCGGGGAGCTGTTTTTT.

This clonotype has more than one count but fewer than ten. The chain joins TRBV7-9 to TRBJ2-7; D remains unclear. The V gene's germline CDR1 is SEHNR and CDR2 FQNEAQ (reference sequence). V lost 5 bases to trimming and J lost 7 bases, with 15 bases between them. The CDR3 totals 13 residues. The CDR3 loop is CASSLDAGDEQYF. In DNA, the CDR3 is TGTGCCAGCAGCCTGGACGCAGGAGATGAGCAGTACTTC.

This clonotype was seen only a few times. This rearrangement joins TRBV12-3 or TRBV12-4 to TRBJ2-7; the D is unclear. V gave up 1 base and J gave up 6 bases, with 10 bases separating them. This CDR3 spans 13 amino acids. The CDR3 sequence: CASSLGPPGEQYF. DNA for the CDR3: TGTGCCAGCAGTTTAGGACCCCCGGGCGAGCAGTACTTC.

The J gene is TRBJ1-4, the V gene TRBV11-2; unclear D gene. CDR1 and CDR2 from the germline V gene are SGHAT and FQNNGV. The V and J ends lost 2 bases and 0 bases respectively, with 13 bases between them. This CDR3 comprises 17 residues. CDR3 amino acids: CASSLSPGTATNEKLFF. CDR3 DNA sequence: TGTGCCAGCAGCTTATCTCCAGGCACTGCAACTAATGAAAAACTGTTTTTT.

The chain is built from TRBV18 and TRBJ2-5; 9 positions match TRBD1. This CDR3 contains 16 residues. V was clipped by 3 bases and J by 10 bases; unmatched bases: 15. Per the germline V gene, CDR1 is KGHSH and CDR2 is LQKENI. CDR3 in DNA: TGTGCCAGCTCACCTCGAATGGACAGGGGCCTTGAGGACCAGTACTTC. Its translation is CASSPRMDRGLEDQYF.

This clonotype was detected ten times or more. The chain links TRBV7-3 to TRBJ2-5; 7 nucleotides align to TRBD1. V was clipped by 1 base and J by 1 base; unmatched bases: 12. Germline loops: CDR1 SGHTA, CDR2 FQGTGA. This CDR3 has 18 residues. This CDR3 reads CASSLKAPSRGSQETQYF. The CDR3 bases are TGTGCCAGCAGCTTAAAAGCCCCCAGCAGGGGGTCCCAAGAGACCCAGTACTTC.

This clonotype came up many times. The J gene is TRBJ1-5, the V gene TRBV29-1, with D unclear. CDR1 SQVTM and CDR2 ANQGSEA come from the germline V gene. V was shortened by 3 bases and J by 3 bases, with 6 bases between the two germline ends. The CDR3 totals 12 residues. This CDR3 is CSVDGINQPQHF. The CDR3 DNA reads TGCAGCGTTGACGGGATCAATCAGCCCCAGCATTTT.

This clonotype was seen only a few times. The rearrangement links TRBV5-1 to TRBJ1-5; D call uncertain. Per the germline V gene, CDR1 is SGHRS and CDR2 is YFSETQ. The length of the CDR3 is 13 residues. V was cut by 1 base and J by 3 bases, with 5 bases left in between. CDR3: CASSLHINQPQHF. DNA of the CDR3: TGCGCCAGCAGCTTGCATATCAATCAGCCCCAGCATTTT.

This chain uses TRBV6-6 with TRBJ1-6; TRBD1 might be the D (6 bases). The CDR3 consists of 14 residues. CDR1 is MNHNY, CDR2 SVGAGI, per germline (reference sequence). V lost 2 bases and J 9 bases, leaving 11 bases between the germline ends. CDR3 sequence reads: CASSYGGLGSPLHF. CDR3 DNA: TGTGCCAGCAGTTACGGGGGGCTGGGTTCACCCCTCCACTTT.

This clonotype was detected only once. The junction does not match germline at one end; this may be a read error. The V gene is TRBV6-6, the J gene TRBJ2-2; 9 bases are a match to TRBD1. The CDR3 covers 15 residues. The V gene's germline CDR1 is MNHNY and CDR2 SVGAGI (reference sequence). The CDR3 sequence: CASISQGAVTGEPFF. The CDR3 nucleotides read TGTGCCAGCATTTCACAGGGGGCGGTCACCGGGGAGCCGTTTTTT.